This passage covers 18 T cell receptor beta chains from one sample sequenced in a study of T cells after yellow fever vaccination. One entry per CDR3 protein, called by TCRdb with MiXCR from the 5' RACE reads. The data contain around 320,000 distinct CDR3 sequences, 8.5% to 10% of them singletons. Specimen: CD4+ T cells sorted from PBMCs, collected 5 days after the yellow fever booster vaccination. These receptors were obtained from a man between 18 and 29 years old who received the YFV17D yellow fever vaccine.

V and J are TRBV6-1 and TRBJ1-5, with TRBD1 matching 12 bases. Trimming took 4 bases from V and 2 from J; bases not matched to a gene: 9. Germline V gene lookup returns CDR1 MNHNS and CDR2 SASEGT. The CDR3 covers 18 residues. In DNA form, the CDR3 reads TGTGCCAGCAGTGTCCTGGGGACAGGGGGCGCCGGCAATCAGCCCCAGCATTTT. It translates to CASSVLGTGGAGNQPQHF.

Only a few counts were recorded for this clonotype. V usage is TRBV7-2 and J usage is TRBJ2-7; tentative D call: TRBD2 (6 bases). Trimming pared 5 bases from V and 1 base from J, leaving 15 bases between. Germline V gene data show CDR1 as SGHTA and CDR2 as FQGNSA. The CDR3 has 15 amino acids. The chain's CDR3 is CASSPEPLASYEQYF. The CDR3 coding sequence is TGTGCCAGCAGCCCTGAACCCCTAGCGTCCTACGAGCAGTACTTC.

The chain is built from TRBV27 and TRBJ1-5; weak D call: TRBD1 (6 bases). This CDR3 is 13 amino acids long. Between the trimmed V and J ends, which lost 3 bases and 5 bases, there was a span of 8 bases. Germline values: CDR1 MNHEY, CDR2 SMNVEV (reference sequence). CDR3 in DNA: TGTGCCAGCAGTTTTCGGACAGATCAGCCCCAGCATTTT. This gives the protein CASSFRTDQPQHF.

Only a few counts were recorded for this clonotype. The gene calls are TRBV7-2 and TRBJ2-3, with D unresolved. The CDR3 loop spans 12 amino acids. Per germline, CDR1 SGHTA and CDR2 FQGNSA. V was cut by 5 bases and J by 7 bases, with 10 bases left in between. The CDR3 loop is CASSTNSYTQYF. The CDR3 region has the DNA TGTGCCAGCAGCACGAACTCGTATACGCAGTATTTT. The variable domain in full, with the rest retrieved from reference TRBV7-2 and TRBJ2-3, is GAGVSQSPSNKVTEKGKDVELRCDPISGHTALYWYRQSLGQGLEFLIYFQGNSAPDKSGLPSDRFSAERTGGSVSTLTIQRTQQEDSAVYLCASSTNSYTQYFGPGTRLTVL.

In this sample, this clonotype turned up many times. The rearrangement joins TRBV12-3 or TRBV12-4 to TRBJ1-1; 8 bases fit TRBD1. V lost 6 bases and J lost 3; bases outside the gene matches: 3. This CDR3 is 13 amino acids long. CDR3 nucleotide sequence: TGTGCCAGCAGAGAGACAGGGGACACTGAAGCTTTCTTT. Residues: CASRETGDTEAFF.

This clonotype was counted only a few times. V usage is TRBV6-5 and J usage is TRBJ2-1; D might be TRBD1 (6 bases). Trimming cost V 0 bases and J 7 bases, with 13 bases left between them. The CDR3 sequence is 15 residues long. Germline V gives CDR1 MNHEY, CDR2 SVGAGI. In DNA form, the CDR3 reads TGTGCCAGCAGTTACTCGGCAGGGGCTAATAATGAGCAGTTCTTC. It translates to CASSYSAGANNEQFF.

The rearrangement joins TRBV7-2 to TRBJ1-5; no reliable D call. Trimming removed 1 base from V and 11 bases from J, with 12 bases in between. This CDR3 is 13 amino acids long. In germline, CDR1 is SGHTA, CDR2 FQGNSA. The CDR3 protein is CASSLESARSQHF. DNA of the CDR3: TGTGCCAGCAGCTTAGAGTCGGCACGTTCCCAGCATTTT.

This clonotype has ten or more counts. The chain combines TRBV7-3 with TRBJ2-5; D is unresolved. CDR3 length equals 13 residues. The V gene lost 5 bases and the J gene lost 5 bases, with 12 bases spanning the gap. CDR1 and CDR2 from the germline V gene are SGHTA and FQGTGA. The CDR3: CASSQNILETQYF. The CDR3 nucleotides are TGTGCCAGCAGCCAGAACATCTTGGAGACCCAGTACTTC.

This clonotype was picked up a small number of times. This rearrangement joins TRBV4-3 to TRBJ2-3, with 7 bases lining up with TRBD2. Germline loops: CDR1 LGHNA, CDR2 YSLEER. This CDR3 comprises 17 residues. V shed 3 bases and J 2 bases; nucleotides not matched to a gene: 11. CDR3 in amino acids: CASSQRTTLADTDTQYF. CDR3 sequence (DNA): TGCGCCAGCAGCCAGAGGACTACGCTAGCGGACACAGATACGCAGTATTTT.

The table lists this clonotype with a few counts. V is TRBV9 and J is TRBJ2-7; 7 bases map to TRBD1. Germline V gene lookup returns CDR1 SGDLS and CDR2 YYNGEE. This CDR3 is 15 amino acids long. With 1 base clipped from V and 3 bases from J, the junction kept 7 bases outside the gene matches. In DNA, the CDR3 is TGTGCCAGCAGCGTAACGGGGACAGTTGGCTACGAGCAGTACTTC. Its translation: CASSVTGTVGYEQYF.

This clonotype was found many times. This chain links TRBV12-3 or TRBV12-4 with TRBJ1-2; D not resolved. The CDR3 sequence is 13 residues long. V lost 8 bases to trimming and J lost 0 bases, with 10 bases between them. Here the CDR3 reads CASGGTANYGYTF. The DNA for the CDR3 is TGTGCCAGCGGAGGCACAGCTAACTATGGCTACACCTTC.

The J gene is TRBJ1-1, the V gene TRBV7-9, with D possibly matching TRBD1 (5 bases). The germline V and J ends were trimmed by 2 bases and 7 bases, with 8 bases remaining between them. CDR3 length equals 12 residues. Germline CDR1 and CDR2: SEHNR and FQNEAQ (reference sequence). CDR3 protein: CASSLMGDEAFF. Written as DNA, the CDR3 is TGTGCCAGCAGCTTAATGGGGGATGAAGCTTTCTTT.

This clonotype has a count of ten or more. The V gene is TRBV29-1, the J gene TRBJ2-5, with 12 bases lining up with TRBD2. J gave up 5 bases and V 3 bases, and 7 bases lay outside the gene matches. The CDR3 is 15 amino acids. Germline CDR1 SQVTM, CDR2 ANQGSEA. CDR3 protein: CSVDPSGGVRETQYF. CDR3 DNA sequence: TGCAGCGTTGACCCTAGCGGGGGGGTCCGGGAGACCCAGTACTTC.

This clonotype appeared a few times. This may arise from a read error, as a much more abundant clone is one base away. The chain is built from TRBV29-1 and TRBJ1-3; a weak D match, TRBD1 (5 bases). CDR1 is SQVTM, CDR2 ANQGSEA, per germline. The CDR3 covers 11 residues. This chain's CDR3 is CSVNQGNTTYF. Written as DNA, the CDR3 is TGCAGCGTAAACCAGGGAAACACCACATATTTT.

The chain joins TRBV5-1 to TRBJ1-2; 10 bases are a match to TRBD1. This CDR3 has 14 residues. J was trimmed by 3 bases and V by 4 bases; bases with no gene match: 3. Looked up from germline, CDR1 is SGHRS and CDR2 is YFSETQ. CDR3 sequence (DNA): TGCGCCAGCAGCACTGGGACAGGGGACTATGGCTACACCTTC. Translated, it gives CASSTGTGDYGYTF.

The table lists this clonotype with a few counts. J is TRBJ1-6 and V is TRBV3-1, with D possibly matching TRBD1 (5 bases). CDR1 LGHDT and CDR2 YNNKEL come from the germline V gene (reference sequence). The CDR3 is made up of 14 amino acids. Between the trimmed V and J ends, which lost 2 bases and 6 bases, there was a span of 8 bases. The CDR3 reads CASSQQGLNSPLHF. CDR3 DNA: TGTGCCAGCAGCCAACAGGGTCTTAATTCACCCCTCCACTTT.

The chain links TRBV6-1 to TRBJ1-5; no clear D. The CDR3 loop spans 11 amino acids. Germline lookup yields CDR1 MNHNS and CDR2 SASEGT. V was shortened by 6 bases and J by 5 bases, with 5 bases between the two germline ends. The CDR3 sequence is CASSAYQPQHF. As DNA, the CDR3 is TGTGCCAGCAGCGCTTATCAGCCCCAGCATTTT.

This clonotype was seen at least ten times. This chain links TRBV7-9 with TRBJ2-5, with D perhaps TRBD2 (5 bases). Germline assignment: CDR1 SEHNR and CDR2 FQNEAQ (reference sequence). The CDR3 contains 15 residues. V was shortened by 5 bases and J by 7 bases, with 20 bases between the two germline ends. CDR3 in DNA: TGTGCCAGCAGCCACCGAACTAGGCCGCTAGGGACCCAGTACTTC. It translates to CASSHRTRPLGTQYF.